The present entry profiles one T cell receptor beta chain with its context. No cognate antigen has been identified for it. No base quality values were provided; no much bigger clone lies one nucleotide off. The germline V gene yields SGHDT for CDR1 and YYEEEE for CDR2. V ends up 1 base short and J 8 bases short, with an unmatched junction base count of 17. The CDR3, from cysteine to phenylalanine, totals 18 residues. Here the CDR3 DNA is all that survives: 54 bases in frame from base 1. TCR beta CDR3 regions were sequenced from DNA using the immunoSEQ hsTCRbeta Kit. The published analysis was carried out like this. The ImmunoSEQ Analyzer was used to analyse the TCR sequencing data. T cell clonality was calculated on productive rearrangements as 1 minus Pielou's evenness. T cell diversity was measured with the inverse Simpson index on productive templates. T cell density was expressed as TCR beta template counts normalized to usable DNA, with usable DNA estimated by amplifying and sequencing housekeeping genes. TCR metrics were compared across histologic stages using two-sided Kruskal-Wallis tests. Drawn from immuneACCESS, this table holds only the in-frame rearrangements with V and J called that TCRdb kept. Clones are partly lost; checked studies trace under half to an unresolved V gene and leave the rest unexplained. V, J and clone size were drawn from that table, and D and trimming were deduced from the DNA. The sample table records 9,500 to 15,000 clones; more than 75% of these occur just once. Roughly 3.8% of the sample is held by the ten biggest clonotypes.

These data come from a study of immune evolution from preneoplasia to lung adenocarcinoma (dated by TCRdb to 2020 to 2022). Regarding the study in general: HLA loss of heterozygosity was found in 6.5% to 8% of AIS, 15% of MIA and roughly 31% of ADC lesions, and in no AAH lesions. The study used immune gene expression, TCR sequencing and multiplex immunofluorescence to profile the immune contexture of lung adenocarcinoma precursors and invasive adenocarcinoma. Resected precursor lesions (AAH, AIS, MIA) and invasive adenocarcinomas were compared with paired morphologically normal lung tissue. The sample size depended on which specimens were available, not on a prior power calculation. The immune data were integrated with whole exome sequencing and methylation data from the same cohort of nodules. The overall cohort comprised 40 to 60 patients with pulmonary nodules who underwent surgical resection. A total of around 52 patients contributed TCR sequencing data. The study reported that roughly 110 samples were used for TCR sequencing. POLYSOLVER was used to infer class I HLA alleles from exome data, and LOHHLA was used to detect allele-specific HLA loss.

The patients had resection in Japan or China between the mid-2010s and the late 2010s. Two lung cancer pathologists independently confirmed the histologic diagnosis of each case on H&E slides. Macro-dissection after pathologic assessment enriched premalignant or tumor cells for nucleic acid extraction. DNA was isolated from FFPE tissue using the AllPrep DNA/RNA FFPE Kit. Points the paper makes about the study in general: Normal lung had the highest top T cell clone frequencies, which appeared to decline progressively from AAH through AIS, MIA and invasive adenocarcinoma. The findings were based on association rather than direct causation, and larger cohorts with long-term follow-up and longitudinal biopsies were deemed needed. Clonality was highest in normal lung, while later-stage lesions appeared to have lower clonality but higher T cell density and diversity. T cell clonality was highest in KRAS-mutant nodules compared with EGFR-mutant or double wild-type lesions. All patients were from Japan and China, so applicability to Western populations was uncertain.

The sequenced material came from FFPE tissue from an adenomatous hyperplasia lung lesion. The sample's cell subset or site label is to be understood as: atypical adenomatous hyperplasia (AAH), lung preneoplasia. This sequence originates from a person aged 50-75 years with lung adenocarcinoma. The receptor chain draws on TRBV5-6 and TRBJ2-2; TRBD2 fits 7 bases in the junction. The CDR3 sequence is CASSLFGGGPSSAGELFF. The DNA sequence is as follows: TGTGCCAGCAGCTTGTTTGGGGGAGGGCCGAGTTCGGCTGGGGAGCTGTTTTTT.